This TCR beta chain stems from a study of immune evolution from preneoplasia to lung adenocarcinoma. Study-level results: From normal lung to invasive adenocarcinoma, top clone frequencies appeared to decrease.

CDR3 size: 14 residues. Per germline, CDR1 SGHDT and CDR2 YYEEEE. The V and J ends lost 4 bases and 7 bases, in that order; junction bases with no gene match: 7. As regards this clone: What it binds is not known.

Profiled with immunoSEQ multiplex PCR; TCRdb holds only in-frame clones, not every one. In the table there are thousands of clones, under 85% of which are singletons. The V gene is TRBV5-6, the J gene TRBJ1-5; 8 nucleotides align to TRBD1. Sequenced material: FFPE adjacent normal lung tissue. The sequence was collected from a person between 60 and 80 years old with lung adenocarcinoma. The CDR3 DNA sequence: TGTGCCAGCAGCCTTGGGACAGGAGGACAGCCCCAGCATTTT. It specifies CASSLGTGGQPQHF.